Detailed here is one TCR beta chain. Time point noted: patch test 1, 2 weeks after DPC sensitization. Treatment given: therapeutic diphenylcyclopropenone sensitization with weekly scalp DPC. The data are from a study of human T cells and chemical hapten exposure. Background on the study: A patient group, mainly female, showed alopecia areata, totalis or universalis.

The library labeled individual cDNA molecules by adding unique molecular identifiers to them. TCRdb reprocessed the RACE reads via MiXCR and lists one record per CDR3 protein. The table records 120,000 or so distinct CDR3 sequences, 12% to 15% of them present only once. The CDR3 covers 12 residues. Germline lookup yields CDR1 MGHRA and CDR2 YSYEKL. V gave up 1 base and J gave up 7 bases, with 5 bases separating them. The clonotype originates from a man younger than 35 with alopecia areata. Some clones in this sample may be carry-over from other donors' samples. V usage is TRBV4-1 and J usage is TRBJ2-1; D gene uncertain. This sample comprised whole blood, obtained in connection with sensitization to the hapten diphenylcyclopropenone (DPC). The CDR3 DNA follows: TGCGCCAGCAGCCAAGGAAGGAATGAGCAGTTCTTC. Translating gives CASSQGRNEQFF.